The T cell receptor beta chain described here comes from a study of shared clonotypes between healthy human individuals. CDR1 is LGHNA and CDR2 is YSLEER in the germline V gene. J gave up 1 base and V 4 bases, and 8 bases lay outside the gene matches. The CDR3 runs 16 residues. Original analysis: ImmunoSEQ sequences covered only the junction and lacked quality scores; filtering therefore differed. Sequencing was performed with immunoSEQ multiplex PCR; in TCRdb, only in-frame clones are kept and a portion is missing. The V and J calls and the clone size are those of that table, but D and trimming were determined from the DNA. This table has millions of clones, approximately 94% appearing once. Terminally differentiated effector memory CD45RA+ cells were excluded by CCR7 positive selection of CD45RO-negative cells.

The V and J genes are TRBV4-3 and TRBJ2-3, with 7 bases matching TRBD1. Sample: naive CD8+ T cells sorted from blood. This TCR was recovered from a young man in good health. Here the CDR3 reads CASSPIYRGRTDTQYF. The DNA of the CDR3 is TGCGCCAGCAGCCCCATCTACAGGGGCCGCACAGATACGCAGTATTTT.